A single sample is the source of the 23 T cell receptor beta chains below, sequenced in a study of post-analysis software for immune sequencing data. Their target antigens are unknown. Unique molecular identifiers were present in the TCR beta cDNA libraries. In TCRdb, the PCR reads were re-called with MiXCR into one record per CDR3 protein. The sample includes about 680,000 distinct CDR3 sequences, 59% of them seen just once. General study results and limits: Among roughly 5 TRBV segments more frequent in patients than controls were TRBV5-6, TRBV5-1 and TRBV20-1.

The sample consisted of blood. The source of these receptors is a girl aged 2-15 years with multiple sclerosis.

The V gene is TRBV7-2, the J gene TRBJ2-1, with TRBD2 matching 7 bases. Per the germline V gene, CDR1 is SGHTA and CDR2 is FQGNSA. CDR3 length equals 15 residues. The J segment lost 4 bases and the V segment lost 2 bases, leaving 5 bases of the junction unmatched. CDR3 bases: TGTGCCAGCAGCTTAAAGCGGGGCCCTTACAATGAGCAGTTCTTC. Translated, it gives CASSLKRGPYNEQFF.

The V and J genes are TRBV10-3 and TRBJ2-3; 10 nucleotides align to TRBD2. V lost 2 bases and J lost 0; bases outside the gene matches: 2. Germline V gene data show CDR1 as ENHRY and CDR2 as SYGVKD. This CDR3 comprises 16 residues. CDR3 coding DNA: TGTGCCATCAGTGAGCAGCGGGGGGGGAGCACAGATACGCAGTATTTT. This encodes CAISEQRGGSTDTQYF.

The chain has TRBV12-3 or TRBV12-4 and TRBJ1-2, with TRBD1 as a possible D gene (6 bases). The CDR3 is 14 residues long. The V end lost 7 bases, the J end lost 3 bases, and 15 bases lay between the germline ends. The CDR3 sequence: CASTQQGLDYGYTF. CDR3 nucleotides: TGTGCCAGCACCCAGCAGGGGTTGGACTATGGCTACACCTTC.

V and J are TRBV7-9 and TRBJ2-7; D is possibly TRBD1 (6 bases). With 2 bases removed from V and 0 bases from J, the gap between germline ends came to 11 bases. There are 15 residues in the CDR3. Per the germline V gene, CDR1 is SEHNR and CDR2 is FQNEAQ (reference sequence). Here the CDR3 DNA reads TGTGCCAGCAGCTTAATGACAGGCTACTCCTACGAGCAGTACTTC. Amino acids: CASSLMTGYSYEQYF.

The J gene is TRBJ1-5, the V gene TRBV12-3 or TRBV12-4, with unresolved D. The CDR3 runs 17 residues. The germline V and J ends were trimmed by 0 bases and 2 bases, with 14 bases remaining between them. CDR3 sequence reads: CASSLAPPGPGNQPQHF. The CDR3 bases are TGTGCCAGCAGTTTAGCCCCCCCGGGTCCCGGCAATCAGCCCCAGCATTTT.

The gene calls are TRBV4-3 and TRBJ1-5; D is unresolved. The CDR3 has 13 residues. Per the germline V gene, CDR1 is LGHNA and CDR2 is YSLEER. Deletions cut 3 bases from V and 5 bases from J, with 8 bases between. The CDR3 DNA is TGCGCCAGCAGCCAGCTTCCCGATCAGCCCCAGCATTTT. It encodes CASSQLPDQPQHF.

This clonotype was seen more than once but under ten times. In DNA, the CDR3 is TGTGCCAGCAGTGCGGGGTCCCCCAATGAGCAGTTCTTC. Translation: CASSAGSPNEQFF. The chain combines TRBV6-7 with TRBJ2-1; a possible D gene is TRBD2 (6 bases). TRBV6-7 is identified as an open reading frame with a role that is uncertain. Trimming took off 5 bases at V and 6 bases at J, with 11 bases between the two ends. CDR3 length: 13 amino acids.

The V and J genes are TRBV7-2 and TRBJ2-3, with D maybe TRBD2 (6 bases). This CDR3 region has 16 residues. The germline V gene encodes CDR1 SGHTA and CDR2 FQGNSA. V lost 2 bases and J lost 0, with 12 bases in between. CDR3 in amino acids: CASSLIGGTSTDTQYF. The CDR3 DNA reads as TGTGCCAGCAGCTTAATTGGCGGGACTAGCACAGATACGCAGTATTTT.

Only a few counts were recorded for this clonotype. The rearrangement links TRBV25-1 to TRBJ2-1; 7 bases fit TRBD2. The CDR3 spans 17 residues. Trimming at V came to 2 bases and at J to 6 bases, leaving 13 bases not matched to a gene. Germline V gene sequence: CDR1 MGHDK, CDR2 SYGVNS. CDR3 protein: CASSELGKEGGGNEQFF. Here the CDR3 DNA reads TGTGCCAGCAGTGAACTGGGGAAGGAGGGCGGGGGCAATGAGCAGTTCTTC.

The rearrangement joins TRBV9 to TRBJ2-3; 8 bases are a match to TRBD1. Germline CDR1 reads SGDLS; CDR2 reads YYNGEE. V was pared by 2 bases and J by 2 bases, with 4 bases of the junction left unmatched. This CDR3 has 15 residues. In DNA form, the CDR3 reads TGTGCCAGCAGCGTCCGACAGGGGTACACAGATACGCAGTATTTT. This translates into CASSVRQGYTDTQYF.

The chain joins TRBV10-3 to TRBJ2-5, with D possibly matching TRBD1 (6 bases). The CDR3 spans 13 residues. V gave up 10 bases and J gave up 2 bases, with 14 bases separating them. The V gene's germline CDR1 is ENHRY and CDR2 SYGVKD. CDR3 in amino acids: CATGDPIQETQYF. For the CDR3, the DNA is TGTGCCACAGGGGACCCGATACAAGAGACCCAGTACTTC.

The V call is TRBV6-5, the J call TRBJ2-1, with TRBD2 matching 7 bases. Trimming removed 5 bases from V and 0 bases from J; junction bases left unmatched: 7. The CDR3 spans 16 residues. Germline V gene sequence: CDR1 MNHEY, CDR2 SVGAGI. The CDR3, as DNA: TGTGCCAGCAGTAGGCCGGGGGGTGTCTCCTACAATGAGCAGTTCTTC. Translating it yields CASSRPGGVSYNEQFF.

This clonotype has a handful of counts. CDR3 sequence (DNA): TGTGCCATCAGTCCAGGGATCGGGAACTATGGCTACACCTTC. This encodes CAISPGIGNYGYTF. This chain joins TRBV10-3 and TRBJ1-2, with D tentatively TRBD1 (5 bases). The CDR3 covers 14 residues. Trimming took 5 bases from V and 2 from J, leaving 12 bases between them. Germline CDR1 ENHRY, CDR2 SYGVKD.

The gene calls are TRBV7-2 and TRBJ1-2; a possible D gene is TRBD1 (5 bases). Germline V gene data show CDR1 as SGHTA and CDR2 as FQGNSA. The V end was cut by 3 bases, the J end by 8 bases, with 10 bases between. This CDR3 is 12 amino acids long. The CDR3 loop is CASSFRESGYTF. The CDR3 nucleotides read TGTGCCAGCAGCTTCAGGGAATCGGGCTACACCTTC.

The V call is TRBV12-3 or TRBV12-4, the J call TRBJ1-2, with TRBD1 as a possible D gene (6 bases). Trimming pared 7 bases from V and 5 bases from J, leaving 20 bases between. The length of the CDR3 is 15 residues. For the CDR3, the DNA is TGTGCCAGCACCGTTTTGCCGGGGGCGGAATATGGCTACACCTTC. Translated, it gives CASTVLPGAEYGYTF.

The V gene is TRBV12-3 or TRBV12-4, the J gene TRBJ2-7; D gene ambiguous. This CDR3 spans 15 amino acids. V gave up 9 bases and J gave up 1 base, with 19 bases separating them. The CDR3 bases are TGTGCCAGTAGTCCGCGAGGTCCCTTTTCCTACGAGCAGTACTTC. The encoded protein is CASSPRGPFSYEQYF.

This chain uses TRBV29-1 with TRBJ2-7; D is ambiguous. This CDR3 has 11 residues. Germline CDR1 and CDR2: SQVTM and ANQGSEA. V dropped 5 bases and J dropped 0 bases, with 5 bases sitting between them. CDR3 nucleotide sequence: TGCAGCGTTATATACTCCTACGAGCAGTACTTC. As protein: CSVIYSYEQYF.

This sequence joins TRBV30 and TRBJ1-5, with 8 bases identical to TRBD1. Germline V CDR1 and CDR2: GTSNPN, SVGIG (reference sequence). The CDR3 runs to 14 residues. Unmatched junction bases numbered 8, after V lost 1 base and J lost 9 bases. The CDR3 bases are TGTGCCTGGAGTGAGGGACAGGCCGGATCGCCCCAGCATTTT. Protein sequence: CAWSEGQAGSPQHF.

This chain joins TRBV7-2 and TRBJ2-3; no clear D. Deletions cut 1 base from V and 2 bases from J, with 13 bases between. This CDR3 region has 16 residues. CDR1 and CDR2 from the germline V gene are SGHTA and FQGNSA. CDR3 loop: CASSLVLDTNTDTQYF. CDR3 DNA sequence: TGTGCCAGCAGCTTAGTCCTTGACACAAACACAGATACGCAGTATTTT. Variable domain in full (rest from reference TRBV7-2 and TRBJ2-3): GAGVSQSPSNKVTEKGKDVELRCDPISGHTALYWYRQSLGQGLEFLIYFQGNSAPDKSGLPSDRFSAERTGGSVSTLTIQRTQQEDSAVYLCASSLVLDTNTDTQYFGPGTRLTVL.

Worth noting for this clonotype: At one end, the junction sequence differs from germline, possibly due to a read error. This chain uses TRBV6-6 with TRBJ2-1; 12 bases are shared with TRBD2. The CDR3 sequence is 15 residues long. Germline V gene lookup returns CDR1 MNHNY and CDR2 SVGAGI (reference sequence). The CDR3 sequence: CPSSYLAGGPNEQFF. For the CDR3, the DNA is TGTCCCAGCAGTTACCTAGCGGGGGGGCCCAATGAGCAGTTCTTC.

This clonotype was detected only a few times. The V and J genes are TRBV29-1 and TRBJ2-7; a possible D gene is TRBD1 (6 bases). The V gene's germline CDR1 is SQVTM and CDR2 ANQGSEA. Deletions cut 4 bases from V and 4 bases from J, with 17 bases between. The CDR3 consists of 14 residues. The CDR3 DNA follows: TGCAGCGTTGCTCCCGCAGGGGCAGGGTACGAGCAGTACTTC. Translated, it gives CSVAPAGAGYEQYF.

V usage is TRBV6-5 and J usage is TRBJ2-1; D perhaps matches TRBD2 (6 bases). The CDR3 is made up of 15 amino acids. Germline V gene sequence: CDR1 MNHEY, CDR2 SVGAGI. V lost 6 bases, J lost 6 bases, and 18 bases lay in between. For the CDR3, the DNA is TGTGCCAGCAGGCCCACTAGCCAGAGCGGCAATGAGCAGTTCTTC. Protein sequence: CASRPTSQSGNEQFF.

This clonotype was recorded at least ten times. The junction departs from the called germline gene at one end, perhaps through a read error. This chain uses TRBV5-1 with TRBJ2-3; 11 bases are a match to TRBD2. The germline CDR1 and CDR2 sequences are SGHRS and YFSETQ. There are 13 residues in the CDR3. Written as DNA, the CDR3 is TGTGCCAGCCGACTAGCGGGGACAGATACGCAGTATTTT. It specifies CASRLAGTDTQYF. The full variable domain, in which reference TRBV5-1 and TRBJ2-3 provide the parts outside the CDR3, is KAGVTQTPRYLIKTRGQQVTLSCSPISGHRSVSWYQQTPGQGLQFLFEYFSETQRNKGNFPGRFSGRQFSNSRSEMNVSTLELGDSALYLCASRLAGTDTQYFGPGTRLTVL.